What follows are 25 T cell receptor beta chains derived from one specimen sequenced in a study of CD8 T cells in ankylosing spondylitis. These TCRs are of unknown antigen specificity. Whole-study findings and limits: Blood from ankylosing spondylitis patients appeared to carry a characteristic eight-variant TCR beta motif.

MiXCR was run by TCRdb on the 5' RACE reads, yielding one entry per CDR3 protein. Of a few hundred thousand distinct CDR3 sequences in the sample, approximately 20% were seen once. Sequenced input: blood, either unsorted or a sorted T cell fraction (not recorded which). Receptor source: a male donor with ankylosing spondylitis.

A few counts support this clonotype. V gene TRBV7-9 combines with J gene TRBJ2-7; 9 bases agree with TRBD2. CDR1 and CDR2 from the germline V gene are SEHNR and FQNEAQ (reference sequence). The J segment lost 2 bases and the V segment lost 5 bases, leaving 7 bases of the junction unmatched. The CDR3 loop spans 15 amino acids. The CDR3 nucleotides are TGTGCCAGCAGCGGTAGCGGGAGCCCTACCTACGAGCAGTACTTC. It translates to CASSGSGSPTYEQYF.

This rearrangement joins TRBV11-3 to TRBJ2-7; D remains unclear. The CDR3 is made up of 14 amino acids. CDR1 SGHNT and CDR2 YENEEA come from the germline V gene. Trimming stripped 2 bases from V and 6 bases from J, with 14 bases between. CDR3 sequence (DNA): TGTGCCAGCAGCTTACGACCCAGTACTCCCGAGCAGTACTTC. Amino acids: CASSLRPSTPEQYF.

This chain connects TRBV5-1 to TRBJ1-2, with D hard to call. The CDR3 loop spans 14 amino acids. Per the germline V gene, CDR1 is SGHRS and CDR2 is YFSETQ. With 1 base removed from V and 6 bases from J, the gap between germline ends came to 13 bases. The CDR3 DNA reads as TGCGCCAGCAGCTTGACGGGAGTCCTTCATGGCTACACCTTC. Residues: CASSLTGVLHGYTF. Variable domain in full (rest from reference TRBV5-1 and TRBJ1-2): KAGVTQTPRYLIKTRGQQVTLSCSPISGHRSVSWYQQTPGQGLQFLFEYFSETQRNKGNFPGRFSGRQFSNSRSEMNVSTLELGDSALYLCASSLTGVLHGYTFGSGTRLTVV.

The chain employs TRBV3-1 and TRBJ2-7, with TRBD1 matching 10 bases. CDR3 length: 15 residues. Trimming removed 4 bases from V and 1 base from J; junction bases left unmatched: 4. Germline values: CDR1 LGHDT, CDR2 YNNKEL (reference sequence). The CDR3 sequence is CASSLRGQGSYEQYF. The CDR3, as DNA: TGTGCCAGCAGCCTACGGGGACAGGGGTCCTACGAGCAGTACTTC.

CDR3 amino acids: CSVGLSGSGNTIYF. CDR3 coding DNA: TGCAGCGTTGGGTTGTCGGGGTCTGGAAACACCATATATTTT. The chain couples TRBV29-1 to TRBJ1-3; no clear D gene. This CDR3 region has 14 residues. Germline assignment: CDR1 SQVTM and CDR2 ANQGSEA. Trimming left V 4 bases short and J 1 base short, with 11 bases between.

This clonotype has at least ten counts. The chain couples TRBV28 to TRBJ2-4; D may be TRBD1 or TRBD2 (5 bases each). The CDR3 contains 15 residues. V lost 2 bases and J 5 bases, leaving 13 bases between the germline ends. CDR1 and CDR2 from the germline V gene are MDHEN and SYDVKM. CDR3 DNA sequence: TGTGCCAGCAGTTTAGGGACCATCGAGGAAAACATTCAGTACTTC. Encoded protein: CASSLGTIEENIQYF.

This clonotype showed up just a few times. The gene calls are TRBV29-1 and TRBJ2-3; 9 bases match TRBD2. The CDR3 is 13 residues long. V shed 5 bases and J 6 bases; nucleotides not matched to a gene: 6. Germline values: CDR1 SQVTM, CDR2 ANQGSEA. The CDR3: CSVRGRALDTQYF. The CDR3 DNA reads TGCAGCGTTCGCGGGAGGGCATTGGATACGCAGTATTTT.

The rearrangement links TRBV5-1 to TRBJ2-1, with D possibly being TRBD1 or TRBD2 (6 bases each). The V gene's germline CDR1 is SGHRS and CDR2 YFSETQ. Trimming cost V 0 bases and J 9 bases, with 19 bases left between them. CDR3 length: 16 residues. CDR3 bases: TGCGCCAGCAGCTTGGCCGGGACCCTTCGGGGGCGTGAGCAGTTCTTC. Translation: CASSLAGTLRGREQFF.

This clonotype has only a few counts. The CDR3 sequence is CASSLWRDHYNEQFF. CDR3 coding DNA: TGTGCCAGCAGCTTATGGAGGGACCATTACAATGAGCAGTTCTTC. The chain carries TRBV7-9 and TRBJ2-1, with TRBD2 as a possible D gene (6 bases). Germline V lookup: CDR1 SEHNR, CDR2 FQNEAQ (reference sequence). Deletions cut 2 bases from V and 4 bases from J, with 12 bases between. CDR3 length: 15 residues.

The V and J genes are TRBV20-1 and TRBJ2-7; D unclear. The CDR3 spans 14 residues. V gave up 3 bases and J gave up 0 bases, with 12 bases separating them. Germline CDR1 DFQATT, CDR2 SNEGSKA (reference sequence). CDR3 protein: CSASLSPISYEQYF. The CDR3 DNA sequence: TGCAGTGCTAGCCTATCCCCAATCTCCTACGAGCAGTACTTC.

This clonotype was detected a few times. The V call is TRBV12-3 or TRBV12-4, the J call TRBJ1-6; weak D call: TRBD1 (5 bases). V was trimmed by 6 bases and J by 10 bases, leaving 13 bases between them. The CDR3 is made up of 13 amino acids. CDR3 protein: CASSRAGRSPLHF. DNA of the CDR3: TGTGCCAGCAGCAGAGCGGGGCGCTCACCCCTCCACTTT.

DNA of the CDR3: TGTGCCAGCAGGCAGACTGAGAACACTGAAGCTTTCTTT. Residues: CASRQTENTEAFF. V and J are TRBV2 and TRBJ1-1, with D hard to call. Germline V gives CDR1 SNHLY, CDR2 FYNNEI. This CDR3 has 13 residues. V was pared by 6 bases and J by 1 base, with 9 bases between.

The chain employs TRBV5-1 and TRBJ1-1; possibly TRBD1 for D (6 bases). The V end was cut by 2 bases, the J end by 3 bases, with 14 bases between. Germline loops: CDR1 SGHRS, CDR2 YFSETQ. The CDR3 runs 15 residues. As DNA, the CDR3 is TGCGCCAGCAGCTTTTTAGACAGGAGTGACACTGAAGCTTTCTTT. Translating gives CASSFLDRSDTEAFF.

CDR3 nucleotide sequence: TGTGCCAGCAGCTTAATGCAGTCTGGGGCCAACGTCCTGACTTTC. Translated: CASSLMQSGANVLTF. V usage is TRBV7-3 and J usage is TRBJ2-6; D gene ambiguous. The CDR3 spans 15 residues. CDR1 SGHTA and CDR2 FQGTGA come from the germline V gene. V was pared by 1 base and J by 1 base, with 5 bases between. The full variable domain, with the rest looked up from reference TRBV7-3 and TRBJ2-6, is GAGVSQTPSNKVTEKGKYVELRCDPISGHTALYWYRQSLGQGPEFLIYFQGTGAADDSGLPNDRFFAVRPEGSVSTLKIQRTERGDSAVYLCASSLMQSGANVLTFGAGSRLTVL.

The chain employs TRBV10-3 and TRBJ2-3; D not resolved. V lost 1 base to trimming and J lost 4 bases, with 6 bases between them. This CDR3 has 13 amino acids. The germline CDR1 and CDR2 sequences are ENHRY and SYGVKD. CDR3 residues: CAISELEADTQYF. DNA of the CDR3: TGTGCCATCAGTGAGTTAGAGGCAGATACGCAGTATTTT.

CDR3 loop: CASSYDRNIQYF. The CDR3 nucleotides read TGTGCCAGCAGTTACGACCGAAACATTCAGTACTTC. The chain links TRBV6-5 to TRBJ2-4; no firm D call. Trimming removed 2 bases from V and 6 bases from J, with 5 bases in between. CDR1 MNHEY and CDR2 SVGAGI come from the germline V gene. CDR3 length: 12 amino acids.

The rearrangement links TRBV5-1 to TRBJ1-1; TRBD1 agrees at 10 bases. Germline V gives CDR1 SGHRS, CDR2 YFSETQ. This CDR3 comprises 15 residues. The V segment lost 4 bases and the J segment 5 bases; nucleotides outside the gene matches: 8. CDR3 sequence reads: CASSPGQGSYTEAFF. Here the CDR3 DNA reads TGCGCCAGCAGCCCGGGACAGGGGTCCTATACTGAAGCTTTCTTT.

This clonotype was seen at least ten times. The chain links TRBV5-1 to TRBJ1-4; D is undetermined. CDR1 is SGHRS and CDR2 is YFSETQ in the germline V gene. CDR3 length: 15 amino acids. The V and J ends lost 5 bases and 0 bases respectively, with 11 bases between them. The CDR3 DNA reads as TGCGCCAGCAGGAGGACGTCTGCAACTAATGAAAAACTGTTTTTT. Its translation is CASRRTSATNEKLFF.

This clonotype was observed many times. The chain recombines TRBV5-1 with TRBJ2-7; TRBD2 matches 8 bases. CDR1 and CDR2 from the germline V gene are SGHRS and YFSETQ. The CDR3 is made up of 16 amino acids. The ends lost 5 bases at V and 5 bases at J; junction bases unmatched: 15. The CDR3 region has the DNA TGCGCCAGCAGTCCAGGACTAGCCCAAGGAGTCCACGAGCAGTACTTC. Protein product: CASSPGLAQGVHEQYF. The entire variable domain, with the rest obtained from reference TRBV5-1 and TRBJ2-7, is as follows: KAGVTQTPRYLIKTRGQQVTLSCSPISGHRSVSWYQQTPGQGLQFLFEYFSETQRNKGNFPGRFSGRQFSNSRSEMNVSTLELGDSALYLCASSPGLAQGVHEQYFGPGTRLTVT.

This clonotype was seen a handful of times. The V gene is TRBV11-2, the J gene TRBJ1-4; 7 bases are a match to TRBD1. V gave up 5 bases and J gave up 4 bases; unmatched junction bases: 13. Germline lookup yields CDR1 SGHAT and CDR2 FQNNGV. This CDR3 has 17 amino acids. The CDR3 nucleotides read TGTGCCAGCAGCCCAGACGGACAGGCGTGGGATAATGAAAAACTGTTTTTT. Protein sequence: CASSPDGQAWDNEKLFF.

This rearrangement joins TRBV5-6 to TRBJ2-6; D remains ambiguous. The germline V and J ends were trimmed by 0 bases and 2 bases, with 9 bases remaining between them. The CDR3 length is 16 residues. From germline, CDR1 is SGHDT and CDR2 YYEEEE. The CDR3 region has the DNA TGTGCCAGCAGCTTGGTAGGAGTGGCTGGGGCCAACGTCCTGACTTTC. Its translation is CASSLVGVAGANVLTF.

In its sample, this clonotype was seen a few times. The V call is TRBV6-5, the J call TRBJ1-2, with D possibly being TRBD1 (5 bases). Trimming removed 4 bases at V and 3 bases at J, with 21 bases between. Germline lookup yields CDR1 MNHEY and CDR2 SVGAGI. The CDR3 extends over 17 amino acids. DNA for the CDR3: TGTGCCAGCAGTTCTCTCGTCGGGGGTTCATTAGACTATGGCTACACCTTC. Amino acid sequence: CASSSLVGGSLDYGYTF.

This clonotype came up a few times. The chain couples TRBV5-1 to TRBJ1-1; TRBD1 is a possible D gene (5 bases). CDR3 length: 14 residues. The germline CDR1 and CDR2 sequences are SGHRS and YFSETQ. Trimming took off 3 bases at V and 1 base at J, with 10 bases between the two ends. The CDR3 loop reads CASSSRVRNTEAFF. CDR3 sequence (DNA): TGCGCCAGCAGCTCCAGGGTCAGGAACACTGAAGCTTTCTTT.

The chain has TRBV10-3 and TRBJ2-7; D is uncertain. Looked up from germline, CDR1 is ENHRY and CDR2 is SYGVKD. The CDR3 has 12 residues. Trimming removed 9 bases from V and 6 bases from J, with 15 bases in between. The CDR3 here is CAIGRPPGEQYF. Here the CDR3 DNA reads TGTGCCATTGGACGGCCGCCTGGCGAGCAGTACTTC.

This clonotype was seen ten or more times. The genes are TRBV29-1 and TRBJ2-5; D call uncertain. Germline-derived CDR1 and CDR2 are SQVTM and ANQGSEA. Between the trimmed V and J ends, which lost 4 bases and 1 base, there was a span of 7 bases. The CDR3 sequence is 12 residues long. CDR3 bases: TGCAGCGTTGTTGCTACCCAAGAGACCCAGTACTTC. Protein: CSVVATQETQYF.